A selection of T cell receptor beta chains follows, all from one sample in a study of human T cells and chemical hapten exposure. TCRdb reprocessed the RACE reads with MiXCR, giving one entry per CDR3 protein. The sample shows over 100,000 distinct CDR3 sequences, 9.2% of them seen only once. The sample in question was whole blood, obtained in connection with sensitization to the hapten diphenylcyclopropenone (DPC). The receptor source for this set is a woman aged 40 to 55 with alopecia areata. Some clones in this sample may be carry-over from other donors' samples. Each CDR3 is given with its conserved first and last residue. Each record gives: CDR3 protein, V gene, J gene.

CASSPPGTSLYNEQFF	TRBV5-1	TRBJ2-1
CASSQDSRGAAKNIQYF	TRBV4-3	TRBJ2-4
CASSPSGQADYEQYF	TRBV18	TRBJ2-7
CASSYRDRASGNTDTQYF	TRBV5-1	TRBJ2-3
CSVWGGSAGDTQYF	TRBV29-1	TRBJ2-3
CSARLAYNTDTQYF	TRBV29-1	TRBJ2-3
CASSLNQGTDTQYF	TRBV7-3	TRBJ2-3
CASSSDWGNTIYF	TRBV6-6	TRBJ1-3
CASSLRAGGRDTQYF	TRBV7-2	TRBJ2-3
CASSILRGEGVNEQFF	TRBV19	TRBJ2-1
CASTSGSYNSPLHF	TRBV28	TRBJ1-6
CASSPRAGPRYEQYF	TRBV7-2	TRBJ2-7
CASSLGQGAGEITIYF	TRBV5-5	TRBJ1-3
CASSPHSYEQYF	TRBV28	TRBJ2-7
CASVPFGAGGESETQYF	TRBV5-6	TRBJ2-5
CASSFASEGVNEQFF	TRBV28	TRBJ2-1
CASSSRNTGVYGYTF	TRBV7-2	TRBJ1-2
CASSIEYEQFF	TRBV12-3/TRBV12-4	TRBJ2-1
CASSSRGLGNQPQHF	TRBV7-8	TRBJ1-5
CASSALRSGGWRDTQYF	TRBV2	TRBJ2-3
CASSPRWTVGKGGQYF	TRBV3-1	TRBJ2-7
CASSRINSPLHF	TRBV3-1	TRBJ1-6
CASSPPFSPYEQYF	TRBV12-3/TRBV12-4	TRBJ2-7
CASSQLQGHSSGNTIYF	TRBV3-1	TRBJ1-3
CASSQEGTFYEQYF	TRBV3-1	TRBJ2-7
CASSLGDRGLQETQYF	TRBV7-9	TRBJ2-5
CASSSSAGLKNTGELFF	TRBV7-6	TRBJ2-2
CASSRRTGVVGETQYF	TRBV27	TRBJ2-5
CASSQTQGSVTDTQYF	TRBV7-9	TRBJ2-3
CASSAGYRNEQFF	TRBV9	TRBJ2-1
CASSQYRPRGNEQFF	TRBV14	TRBJ2-1
CSARDPRTENTEAFF	TRBV20-1	TRBJ1-1
CASSQAGRTTNEKLFF	TRBV18	TRBJ1-4
CASNRDGSNTGELFF	TRBV7-3	TRBJ2-2
CASSWGRDTQYF	TRBV28	TRBJ2-3
CAIRLTGTNTEAFF	TRBV10-3	TRBJ1-1
CALGQGLGSYNEQFF	TRBV10-3	TRBJ2-1
CASSLGRTGANYGYTF	TRBV11-1	TRBJ1-2
CASSQEDNRGTNEKLFF	TRBV4-3	TRBJ1-4
CASSSTPGQQETQYF	TRBV11-2	TRBJ2-5
CASMYGPTGATNVLTF	TRBV7-9	TRBJ2-6
CASSLGLAGVYEQYF	TRBV7-2	TRBJ2-7
CSRKISTDTQYF	TRBV20-1	TRBJ2-3
CASGLARFGEQFF	TRBV28	TRBJ2-1
CASSVVAGGPNEQFF	TRBV9	TRBJ2-1
CASSSHRGPDTQYF	TRBV28	TRBJ2-3
CASSSRVGKNIQYF	TRBV7-2	TRBJ2-4
CAISFSGGNYPLHF	TRBV10-3	TRBJ1-6
CASSSRTTGNTEAFF	TRBV7-9	TRBJ1-1
CASSYRSGLNNSPLHF	TRBV6-5	TRBJ1-6
CASNRGGSTGELFF	TRBV19	TRBJ2-2
CASSLRDVGDTQYF	TRBV5-1	TRBJ2-3
CASSLSGGTDTQYF	TRBV4-3	TRBJ2-3
CASSRTPTINYGYTF	TRBV6-2/TRBV6-3	TRBJ1-2
CASSGSSTDTQYF	TRBV11-3	TRBJ2-3